This record covers a single T cell receptor (beta chain). Its antigen is unknown. This entry belongs to a study of T cell repertoires in cytomegalovirus infection. As for the study in general: It was the public TCR beta signatures that indicated both CMV infection and matching HLA type.

CDR1 SQVTM and CDR2 ANQGSEA come from the germline V gene. The J segment lost 4 bases and the V segment lost 5 bases, leaving 19 bases of the junction unmatched. The CDR3 sequence is 17 residues long. A single record per CDR3 protein comes from TCRdb applying MiXCR to the reads. The sample has about 180,000 distinct CDR3 sequences; roughly a sixth are singletons. Findings of the study overall: The ex vivo response was dominated by HLA-C-restricted CMV-specific TCR beta clonotypes. Accumulated public TCR beta family frequency recognized individuals carrying CMV together with the relevant HLA.

The chain has TRBV29-1 and TRBJ1-1; 7 bases fit TRBD1. The specimen was CD8+ T cells from PBMCs. The receptor was isolated from a human donor in good health (CMV status not recorded). Some clones in this sample may be carry-over from other donors' samples. This CDR3 is CSVTDRVIGERLTEAFF. CDR3 DNA: TGCAGCGTTACCGACAGGGTTATTGGCGAAAGACTCACTGAAGCTTTCTTT.